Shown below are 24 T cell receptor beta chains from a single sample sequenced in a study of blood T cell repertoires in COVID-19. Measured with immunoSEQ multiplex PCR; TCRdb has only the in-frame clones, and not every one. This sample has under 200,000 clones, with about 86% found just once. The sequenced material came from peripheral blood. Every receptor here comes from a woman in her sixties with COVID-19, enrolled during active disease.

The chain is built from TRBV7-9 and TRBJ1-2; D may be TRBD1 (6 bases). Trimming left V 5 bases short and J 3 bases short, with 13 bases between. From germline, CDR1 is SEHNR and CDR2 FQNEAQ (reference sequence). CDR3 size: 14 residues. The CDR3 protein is CASSSRDKDYGYTF. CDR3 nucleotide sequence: TGTGCCAGCAGCAGTAGGGACAAGGACTATGGCTACACCTTC.

This CDR3 reads CASSQGAGGPSYEQYF. CDR3 bases: TGCGCCAGCAGCCAAGGAGCGGGAGGGCCGAGTTACGAGCAGTACTTC. This chain joins TRBV4-1 and TRBJ2-7; 10 bases are a match to TRBD2. V trimming: 1 base; J trimming: 4 bases; junction bases outside the gene matches: 7. Germline CDR1 and CDR2: MGHRA and YSYEKL. The CDR3 sequence is 16 residues long.

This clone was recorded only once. DNA of the CDR3: TGTGCCAGCAGCTTAGCGCTGACGGGAGGGCCCTACGAGCAGTACTTC. This encodes CASSLALTGGPYEQYF. V is TRBV7-2 and J is TRBJ2-7; 8 bases are a match to TRBD2. The CDR3 length is 16 residues. Unmatched junction bases numbered 6, after V lost 0 bases and J lost 2 bases. Looked up from germline, CDR1 is SGHTA and CDR2 is FQGNSA.

The CDR3, as DNA: TGTGCCATCAGTGACCCCCTTGGACTAGCGGGATCGGGGACAGATACGCAGTATTTT. Translated: CAISDPLGLAGSGTDTQYF. The chain couples TRBV10-3 to TRBJ2-3, with 12 bases fitting TRBD2. Trimming at V came to 3 bases and at J to 3 bases, leaving 13 bases not matched to a gene. Germline CDR1 ENHRY, CDR2 SYGVKD. The CDR3 totals 19 residues.

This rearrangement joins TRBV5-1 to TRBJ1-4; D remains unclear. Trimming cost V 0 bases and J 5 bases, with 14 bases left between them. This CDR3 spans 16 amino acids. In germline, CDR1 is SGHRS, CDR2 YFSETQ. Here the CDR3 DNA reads TGCGCCAGCAGCTTGGCCCTGAGGGTCTACAATGAAAAACTGTTTTTT. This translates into CASSLALRVYNEKLFF.

CDR3: CASSQDRGLSTEAFF. The CDR3 nucleotides read TGCGCCAGCAGCCAGGACAGGGGGCTGAGCACTGAAGCTTTCTTT. The genes are TRBV4-3 and TRBJ1-1; the match to TRBD1 covers 11 bases. The CDR3 is made up of 15 amino acids. After removal of 3 bases from V and 4 bases from J, the junction contained 4 bases not matched to a gene. Per germline, CDR1 LGHNA and CDR2 YSLEER.

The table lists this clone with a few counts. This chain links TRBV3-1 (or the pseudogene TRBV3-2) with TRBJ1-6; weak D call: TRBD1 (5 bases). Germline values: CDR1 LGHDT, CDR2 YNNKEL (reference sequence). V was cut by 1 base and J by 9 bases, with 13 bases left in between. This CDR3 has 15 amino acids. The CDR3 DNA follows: TGTGCCAGCAGCCAAGTTCGGGGGTCGGGTTCACCCCTCCACTTT. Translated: CASSQVRGSGSPLHF.

The CDR3 DNA is TGTGCCAGCAGCCGTCTGGACGGAGGGAATGAAAAACTGTTTTTT. This encodes CASSRLDGGNEKLFF. This chain uses TRBV4-2 with TRBJ1-4; D uncertain. This CDR3 has 15 residues. In germline, CDR1 is LGHNA, CDR2 YNFKEQ. V gave up 4 bases and J gave up 5 bases, with 14 bases separating them.

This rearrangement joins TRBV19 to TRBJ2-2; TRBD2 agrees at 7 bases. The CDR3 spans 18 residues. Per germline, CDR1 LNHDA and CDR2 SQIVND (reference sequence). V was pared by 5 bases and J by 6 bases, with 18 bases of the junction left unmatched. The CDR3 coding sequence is TGTGCCAGTAGTCCCCGCCGAGTTGAGGGAGGGACGGCCGGGGAGCTGTTTTTT. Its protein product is CASSPRRVEGGTAGELFF.

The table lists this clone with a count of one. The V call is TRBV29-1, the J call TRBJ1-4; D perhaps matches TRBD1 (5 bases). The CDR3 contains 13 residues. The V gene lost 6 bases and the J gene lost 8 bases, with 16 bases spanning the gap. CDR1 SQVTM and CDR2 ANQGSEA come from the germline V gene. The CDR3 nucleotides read TGCAGCGTCTCTGGAGGGGCCGGGGAAAAACTGTTTTTT. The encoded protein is CSVSGGAGEKLFF.

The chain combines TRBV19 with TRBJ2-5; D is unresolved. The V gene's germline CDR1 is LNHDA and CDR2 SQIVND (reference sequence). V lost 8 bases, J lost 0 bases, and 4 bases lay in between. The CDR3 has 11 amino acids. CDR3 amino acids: CASSYQETQYF. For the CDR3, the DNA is TGTGCCAGTTCCTACCAAGAGACCCAGTACTTC.

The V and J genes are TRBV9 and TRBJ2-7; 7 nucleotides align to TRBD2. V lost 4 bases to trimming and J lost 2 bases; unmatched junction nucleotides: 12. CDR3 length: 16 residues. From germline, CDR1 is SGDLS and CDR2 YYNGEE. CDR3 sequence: CASSLYGASGTYEQYF. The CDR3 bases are TGTGCCAGCAGCCTATACGGGGCTAGCGGAACCTACGAGCAGTACTTC.

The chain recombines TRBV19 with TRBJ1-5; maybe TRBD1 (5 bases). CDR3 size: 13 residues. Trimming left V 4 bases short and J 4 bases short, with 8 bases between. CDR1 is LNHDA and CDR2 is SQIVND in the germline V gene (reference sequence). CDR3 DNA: TGTGCCAGTAGTACCCCAGGGAATCAGCCCCAGCATTTT. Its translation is CASSTPGNQPQHF.

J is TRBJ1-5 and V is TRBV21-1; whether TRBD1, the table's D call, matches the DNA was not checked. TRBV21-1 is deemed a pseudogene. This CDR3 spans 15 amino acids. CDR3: CASSFDREGGQPQHF. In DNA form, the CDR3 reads TGTGCCAGCAGTTTTGACAGGGAAGGTGGTCAGCCCCAGCATTTT.

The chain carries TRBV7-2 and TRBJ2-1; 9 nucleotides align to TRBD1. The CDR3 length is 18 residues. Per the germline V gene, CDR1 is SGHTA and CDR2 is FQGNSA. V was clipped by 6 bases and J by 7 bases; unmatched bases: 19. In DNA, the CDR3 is TGTGCCAGCAGATCCGGGACAGGGCGCCAATTACGAGCGAATGAGCAGTTCTTC. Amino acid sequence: CASRSGTGRQLRANEQFF.

CDR3 in DNA: TGTGCCAGCAGCCGACGCGCGGGACAGGGGGTCCGGCCCCAGCATTTT. This codes for CASSRRAGQGVRPQHF. The rearrangement uses TRBV11-2 and TRBJ1-5; 11 bases are a match to TRBD1. J lost 9 bases, V lost 5 bases, and 12 bases had no gene match. Germline V CDR1 and CDR2: SGHAT, FQNNGV. This CDR3 comprises 16 residues.

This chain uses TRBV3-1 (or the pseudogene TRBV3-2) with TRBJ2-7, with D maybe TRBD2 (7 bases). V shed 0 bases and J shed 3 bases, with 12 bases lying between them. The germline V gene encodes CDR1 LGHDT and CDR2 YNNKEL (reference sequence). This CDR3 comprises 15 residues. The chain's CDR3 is CASSQEGGGIYEQYF. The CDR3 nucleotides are TGTGCCAGCAGCCAAGAGGGAGGGGGGATCTACGAGCAGTACTTC.

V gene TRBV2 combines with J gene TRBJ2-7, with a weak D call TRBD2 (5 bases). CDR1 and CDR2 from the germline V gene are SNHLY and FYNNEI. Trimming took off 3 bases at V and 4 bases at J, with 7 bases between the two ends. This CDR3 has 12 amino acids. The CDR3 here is CASSEWTYEQYF. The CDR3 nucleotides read TGTGCCAGCAGTGAGTGGACTTACGAGCAGTACTTC.

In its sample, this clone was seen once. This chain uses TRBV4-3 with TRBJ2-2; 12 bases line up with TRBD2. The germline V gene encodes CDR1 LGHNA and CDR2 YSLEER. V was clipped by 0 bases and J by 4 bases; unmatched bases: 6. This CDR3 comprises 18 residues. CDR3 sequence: CASSQETSGSTGTGELFF. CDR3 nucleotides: TGCGCCAGCAGCCAAGAGACTAGCGGGAGTACGGGCACCGGGGAGCTGTTTTTT.

The CDR3 loop is CASSLSGLAGEGETQYF. The DNA of the CDR3 is TGTGCCAGCAGCTTGAGTGGACTAGCGGGAGAGGGAGAGACCCAGTACTTC. The chain joins TRBV7-2 to TRBJ2-5; 13 bases are shared with TRBD2. Trimming at V came to 3 bases and at J to 4 bases, leaving 8 bases not matched to a gene. The germline V gene has CDR1 SGHTA and CDR2 FQGNSA. The CDR3 is made up of 17 amino acids.

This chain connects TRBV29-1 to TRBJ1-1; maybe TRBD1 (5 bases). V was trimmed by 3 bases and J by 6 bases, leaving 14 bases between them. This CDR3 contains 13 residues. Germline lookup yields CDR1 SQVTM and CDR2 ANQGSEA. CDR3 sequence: CSVEVEGRSEAFF. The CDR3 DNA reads TGCAGCGTTGAGGTTGAGGGGAGGTCTGAAGCTTTCTTT.

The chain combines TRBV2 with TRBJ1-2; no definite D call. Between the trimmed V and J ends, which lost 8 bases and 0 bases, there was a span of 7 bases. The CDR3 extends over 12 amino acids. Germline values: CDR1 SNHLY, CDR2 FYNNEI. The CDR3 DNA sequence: TGTGCCAGCCTACGCCCTAACTATGGCTACACCTTC. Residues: CASLRPNYGYTF.

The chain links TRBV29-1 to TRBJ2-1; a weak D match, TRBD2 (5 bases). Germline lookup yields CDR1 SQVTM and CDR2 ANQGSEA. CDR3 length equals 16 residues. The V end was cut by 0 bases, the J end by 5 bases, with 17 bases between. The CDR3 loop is CSVEDPAAFGNNEQFF. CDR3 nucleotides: TGCAGCGTTGAAGATCCAGCGGCCTTCGGCAACAATGAGCAGTTCTTC.

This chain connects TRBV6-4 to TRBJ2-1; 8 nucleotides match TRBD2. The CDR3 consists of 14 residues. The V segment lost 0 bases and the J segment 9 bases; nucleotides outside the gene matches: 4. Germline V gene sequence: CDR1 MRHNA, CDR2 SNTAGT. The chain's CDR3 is CASSDSSGSREQFF. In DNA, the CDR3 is TGTGCCAGCAGTGACTCCAGCGGGAGTCGTGAGCAGTTCTTC.